Included here is one T cell receptor (beta chain) sequence, with context. No antigen is known for it. The CDR3 has 15 amino acids. V was shortened by 4 bases and J by 7 bases, with 17 bases between the two germline ends. Germline assignment: CDR1 SGHTA and CDR2 FQGNSA. The sample originates from a study of PD-L1 blockade in urothelial cancer. Study-wide context: Blood underwent analysis 3 weeks (second dose) and 6 weeks after treatment began.

What went into each PCR as a spike was synthetic TCR analog templates. The repertoire was sequenced with immunoSEQ multiplex PCR; TCRdb's copy has only in-frame clones and lacks some. The data contain about 88,000 clones, 90% of them singletons. The study, taken as a whole, reports: Pretreatment peripheral blood TCR clonality that fell below the median predicted better survival among the patients studied.

The material was PBMCs, obtained around atezolizumab (anti-PD-L1) treatment. The clonotype comes from a man aged 55-75 years with urothelial cancer. The chain uses TRBV7-2 and TRBJ1-5; D possibly corresponds to TRBD1 (6 bases). The CDR3 nucleotides read TGTGCCAGCAGCTCCCTACAGGGCGGGGGGCAGCCCCAGCATTTT. It yields the protein CASSSLQGGGQPQHF.